What follows are 20 T cell receptor beta chains derived from one specimen sequenced in a study of siplizumab effects on memory and regulatory T cells. Cocultured for roughly six days at 37°C were the mixed lymphocyte reaction cells. No cognate antigen is known for these TCRs. Clones were read by immunoSEQ multiplex PCR, and TCRdb kept only the in-frame ones, dropping some. The sample yields approximately 9,600 clones, about 47% seen once. Source material: CFSE-low (dividing) CD8+ T cells sorted from an allogeneic mixed lymphocyte reaction. The source of these receptors is a human donor in good health; the cells came from an allogeneic mixed lymphocyte reaction.

V and J are TRBV5-6 and TRBJ2-5, with no clear D. The CDR3 runs 14 residues. Per germline, CDR1 SGHDT and CDR2 YYEEEE. Trimming took off 4 bases at V and 4 bases at J, with 14 bases between the two ends. CDR3 coding DNA: TGTGCCAGCAGCAAGGGTTGGGGATCAGAGACCCAGTACTTC. Translated, it gives CASSKGWGSETQYF.

The chain is built from TRBV18 and TRBJ2-2, with TRBD2 as a possible D gene (6 bases). Germline CDR1 KGHSH, CDR2 LQKENI. CDR3 length equals 17 residues. Trimming removed 0 bases at V and 5 bases at J, with 16 bases between. CDR3 loop: CASSPPDPRGFTGELFF. The CDR3 DNA reads TGTGCCAGCTCACCACCGGACCCGCGGGGATTTACCGGGGAGCTGTTTTTT.

This sequence joins TRBV10-3 and TRBJ2-5; 10 bases are a match to TRBD2. The tail of the sequence fits TRBJ2-7 better, so the J call may be wrong. The germline V gene encodes CDR1 ENHRY and CDR2 SYGVKD. This CDR3 is built from 14 residues. This chain's CDR3 is CATRGTSEAYEQYF. DNA for the CDR3: TGTGCCACCAGGGGGACTAGCGAGGCCTACGAGCAGTACTTC.

This clone was seen only a few times. The V call is TRBV9, the J call TRBJ2-7; D is possibly TRBD1 (6 bases). Germline CDR1 and CDR2: SGDLS and YYNGEE. With 0 bases removed from V and 2 bases from J, the gap between germline ends came to 9 bases. There are 14 residues in the CDR3. CDR3 amino acids: CASSVGQATYEQYF. The CDR3 nucleotides are TGTGCCAGCAGCGTAGGACAGGCAACCTACGAGCAGTACTTC.

This clone qualifies as medium-sized. The chain employs TRBV9 and TRBJ2-5, with unresolved D. This CDR3 has 14 amino acids. Trimming removed 3 bases at V and 2 bases at J, with 11 bases between. Per germline, CDR1 SGDLS and CDR2 YYNGEE. The CDR3 region has the DNA TGTGCCAGCAGCGACCGTTTTAATCAAGAGACCCAGTACTTC. Its protein product is CASSDRFNQETQYF.

The chain is built from TRBV6-6 and TRBJ1-2, with D unresolved. Trimming pared 4 bases from V and 5 bases from J, leaving 11 bases between. Germline V gene lookup returns CDR1 MNHNY and CDR2 SVGAGI (reference sequence). This CDR3 has 13 amino acids. The CDR3 reads CASSLSGTYGYTF. In nucleotides, the CDR3 is TGTGCCAGCAGTTTATCCGGCACGTATGGCTACACCTTC.

In its sample, this clone ranks as medium-sized. The rearrangement uses TRBV4-1 and TRBJ2-1, with 12 bases identical to TRBD1. The CDR3 sequence is 16 residues long. CDR1 is MGHRA, CDR2 YSYEKL, per germline. V lost 5 bases, J lost 8 bases, and 10 bases stayed unmatched. The CDR3 DNA reads as TGCGCCAGCAGCGAAGCACCGGGACAGGGGGCTGATGAGCAGTTCTTC. As protein: CASSEAPGQGADEQFF.

By frequency in the sample, this clone is large. The V gene is TRBV9, the J gene TRBJ1-1; D remains ambiguous. The V and J ends lost 0 bases and 8 bases respectively, with 5 bases between them. This CDR3 spans 11 amino acids. Germline V lookup: CDR1 SGDLS, CDR2 YYNGEE. CDR3 residues: CASSVVTEAFF. The CDR3 bases are TGTGCCAGCAGCGTAGTGACGGAAGCTTTCTTT.

By sample share, this clone is medium-sized (0.01 to 0.1%). The chain uses TRBV6-6 and TRBJ1-3; D is uncertain. Germline values: CDR1 MNHNY, CDR2 SVGAGI (reference sequence). The V end lost 0 bases, the J end lost 3 bases, and 9 bases lay between the germline ends. CDR3 size: 15 residues. This chain's CDR3 is CASSYSIGDGNTIYF. CDR3 coding DNA: TGTGCCAGCAGTTACTCGATTGGGGATGGAAACACCATATATTTT.

The rearrangement links TRBV7-9 to TRBJ2-3, with 9 bases identical to TRBD1. CDR1 and CDR2 from the germline V gene are SEHNR and FQNEAQ (reference sequence). Trimming took 7 bases from V and 7 from J; bases not matched to a gene: 12. The length of the CDR3 is 15 residues. Here the CDR3 reads CASTYATGGSHTQYF. CDR3 nucleotides: TGTGCCAGCACCTACGCGACAGGGGGATCGCATACGCAGTATTTT.

By share, this clone ranks as medium-sized (0.01 to 0.1%). This chain uses TRBV19 with TRBJ1-1; D perhaps matches TRBD1 (6 bases). Trimming cost V 5 bases and J 6 bases, with 19 bases left between them. CDR1 LNHDA and CDR2 SQIVND come from the germline V gene (reference sequence). This CDR3 is built from 15 residues. CDR3 nucleotide sequence: TGTGCCAGTAGTCCATGGGGGGGGGCAGATCCTGAAGCTTTCTTT. Its translation is CASSPWGGADPEAFF.

Only a few counts were recorded for this clone. The V call is TRBV18, the J call TRBJ2-7, with 7 bases aligning to TRBD2. CDR1 is KGHSH, CDR2 LQKENI, per germline. The CDR3 loop spans 15 amino acids. V was pared by 5 bases and J by 3 bases, with 10 bases of the junction left unmatched. The chain's CDR3 is CASSNILASGYEQYF. The CDR3 bases are TGTGCCAGCTCAAACATACTAGCGTCCGGCTACGAGCAGTACTTC.

The genes are TRBV7-2 and TRBJ2-7; D unclear. Trimming shortened V by 1 base and J by 3 bases, and 1 base separated the two germline ends. Germline CDR1 SGHTA, CDR2 FQGNSA. CDR3 length: 11 amino acids. CDR3 amino acids: CASSLVYEQYF. CDR3 sequence (DNA): TGTGCCAGCAGCTTAGTCTACGAGCAGTACTTC.

This clone turned up a few times. This sequence joins TRBV19 and TRBJ2-1, with 11 bases fitting TRBD2. The V gene's germline CDR1 is LNHDA and CDR2 SQIVND (reference sequence). CDR3 length: 17 amino acids. V was pared by 3 bases and J by 8 bases, with 12 bases of the junction left unmatched. CDR3 sequence (DNA): TGTGCCAGTAGTATGGTTAGCGGGGGGGCCTATGCGGATGAGCAGTTCTTC. Translating it yields CASSMVSGGAYADEQFF.

The V call is TRBV28, the J call TRBJ2-2; D call uncertain. The length of the CDR3 is 13 residues. V dropped 8 bases and J dropped 0 bases, with 7 bases sitting between them. Per germline, CDR1 MDHEN and CDR2 SYDVKM. As DNA, the CDR3 is TGTGCCAGCGTACAGACGAACACCGGGGAGCTGTTTTTT. It specifies CASVQTNTGELFF.

This clone is medium-sized within its sample. V gene TRBV6-6 combines with J gene TRBJ1-5; D uncertain. The CDR3 sequence is 13 residues long. Germline CDR1 and CDR2: MNHNY and SVGAGI (reference sequence). With 6 bases removed from V and 0 bases from J, the gap between germline ends came to 6 bases. CDR3 in amino acids: CASSLNSNQPQHF. DNA for the CDR3: TGTGCCAGCAGCCTCAATAGCAATCAGCCCCAGCATTTT.

This clone was counted once. V usage is TRBV7-6 and J usage is TRBJ2-5; 7 positions match TRBD2. Trimming removed 3 bases from V and 4 bases from J; junction bases left unmatched: 2. CDR1 is SGHVS, CDR2 FNYEAQ, per germline. This CDR3 is built from 13 residues. The CDR3 spells CASSFWGGETQYF. For the CDR3, the DNA is TGTGCCAGCAGCTTCTGGGGGGGAGAGACCCAGTACTTC.

This clone was counted a single time. The gene calls are TRBV5-1 and TRBJ1-2, with D possibly TRBD1 on 5 matching bases. The germline V gene has CDR1 SGHRS and CDR2 YFSETQ. Between the trimmed V and J ends, which lost 4 bases and 8 bases, there was a span of 24 bases. The CDR3 is 16 amino acids. CDR3 region: CASSRSGTSDEWGYTF. The CDR3 DNA reads as TGCGCCAGCAGCCGATCCGGGACGAGCGATGAGTGGGGCTACACCTTC.

In its sample, this clone was seen a few times. V gene TRBV28 combines with J gene TRBJ2-7, with a tentative D call TRBD2 (5 bases). This CDR3 comprises 14 residues. Germline CDR1 and CDR2: MDHEN and SYDVKM. Trimming removed 6 bases from V and 3 bases from J, with 15 bases in between. CDR3 protein: CASRRVLDYYEQYF. The CDR3 DNA follows: TGTGCCAGCAGGCGGGTCCTCGACTACTACGAGCAGTACTTC. Together with reference TRBV28 and TRBJ2-7, the CDR3 gives the full variable domain: DVKVTQSSRYLVKRTGEKVFLECVQDMDHENMFWYRQDPGLGLRLIYFSYDVKMKEKGDIPEGYSVSREKKERFSLILESASTNQTSMYLCASRRVLDYYEQYFGPGTRLTVT.

The table lists this clone with a few counts. The genes are TRBV27 and TRBJ2-3; D remains unclear. The CDR3 sequence is 15 residues long. Trimming took 3 bases from V and 1 from J, leaving 11 bases between them. Germline loops: CDR1 MNHEY, CDR2 SMNVEV (reference sequence). CDR3 sequence reads: CASSFLLAGTDTQYF. The CDR3 DNA is TGTGCCAGCAGTTTCCTGTTAGCTGGCACAGATACGCAGTATTTT.